The 23 T cell receptor beta chains reported below all come from one sample, sequenced in a study of tumour-infiltrating T cells in Burkitt lymphoma. Method: immunoSEQ multiplex PCR; TCRdb's copy keeps in-frame clones and lacks some. The data hold around 13,000 clones, with roughly 87% observed a single time. The sequenced sample consisted of tumor tissue. Receptors originate from a human donor with diffuse large B-cell lymphoma.

In DNA form, the CDR3 reads TGTGCCAGCAGTTTAACCTACGAGCAGTACTTC. Translating gives CASSLTYEQYF. V usage is TRBV28 and J usage is TRBJ2-7; D unresolved. The V gene's germline CDR1 is MDHEN and CDR2 SYDVKM. V dropped 2 bases and J dropped 2 bases, with 1 base sitting between them. This CDR3 has 11 amino acids.

The chain uses TRBV11-2 and TRBJ2-7, with 7 bases identical to TRBD1. In germline, CDR1 is SGHAT, CDR2 FQNNGV. Trimming removed 4 bases from V and 6 bases from J; junction bases left unmatched: 9. There are 14 residues in the CDR3. The CDR3 nucleotides read TGTGCCAGCAGCTCGTTGGGGACAGACTCCGAGCAGTACTTC. Translation: CASSSLGTDSEQYF.

The V and J genes are TRBV6-6 and TRBJ1-4; possibly TRBD1 for D (5 bases). V dropped 2 bases and J dropped 7 bases, with 11 bases sitting between them. The CDR3 has 14 residues. Germline loops: CDR1 MNHNY, CDR2 SVGAGI (reference sequence). DNA for the CDR3: TGTGCCAGCAGTTACCAGGGAGGAAGTGAAAAACTGTTTTTT. Its translation is CASSYQGGSEKLFF.

This chain connects TRBV5-1 to TRBJ2-3; D unresolved. Germline CDR1 SGHRS, CDR2 YFSETQ. Trimming took off 2 bases at V and 5 bases at J, with 6 bases between the two ends. CDR3 length equals 12 residues. CDR3 DNA: TGCGCCAGCAGCTTAACATTAGATACGCAGTATTTT. Translating it yields CASSLTLDTQYF.

This chain uses TRBV9 with TRBJ2-7, with 13 bases matching TRBD2. Per the germline V gene, CDR1 is SGDLS and CDR2 is YYNGEE. The CDR3 is 16 amino acids. Trimming cost V 3 bases and J 3 bases; bases outside gene matches: 6. In DNA, the CDR3 is TGTGCCAGCAGCGGCGGACTAGCGGGGGCCTTCTACGAGCAGTACTTC. This translates into CASSGGLAGAFYEQYF.

This clone showed up just once. V is TRBV30 and J is TRBJ1-2; 7 positions agree with TRBD1. V was clipped by 3 bases and J by 4 bases; unmatched bases: 8. Looked up from germline, CDR1 is GTSNPN and CDR2 is SVGIG (reference sequence). This CDR3 region has 14 residues. CDR3 sequence: CAWRRGQSFYGYTF. The CDR3 DNA reads as TGTGCCTGGAGGCGGGGACAGTCCTTCTATGGCTACACCTTC. Based on the CDR3 plus reference TRBV30 and TRBJ1-2, the full variable domain is SQTIHQWPATLVQPVGSPLSLECTVEGTSNPNLYWYRQAAGRGLQLLFYSVGIGQISSEVPQNLSASRPQDRQFILSSKKLLLSDSGFYLCAWRRGQSFYGYTFGSGTRLTVV.

This chain joins TRBV9 and TRBJ1-6; D remains ambiguous. Germline V gene sequence: CDR1 SGDLS, CDR2 YYNGEE. Deletions cut 4 bases from V and 14 bases from J, with 13 bases between. The CDR3 runs 12 residues. CDR3 coding DNA: TGTGCCAGCAGCACCAGTGGGGTGGCCCTCCACTTT. Translated: CASSTSGVALHF. Filled out from reference TRBV9 and TRBJ1-6, the complete variable domain reads DSGVTQTPKHLITATGQRVTLRCSPRSGDLSVYWYQQSLDQGLQFLIQYYNGEERAKGNILERFSAQQFPDLHSELNLSSLELGDSALYFCASSTSGVALHFGNGTRLTVT.

This clone showed up just a few times. This chain uses TRBV29-1 with TRBJ2-7, with a possible D match to TRBD2 (6 bases). The CDR3 has 13 amino acids. Trimming removed 5 bases at V and 0 bases at J, with 11 bases between. The germline CDR1 and CDR2 sequences are SQVTM and ANQGSEA. CDR3 sequence: CSVNSGNSYEQYF. CDR3 DNA sequence: TGCAGCGTTAATAGCGGTAACTCCTACGAGCAGTACTTC.

V is TRBV5-8 and J is TRBJ1-4; the match to TRBD1 covers 7 bases. The CDR3 is 16 residues long. Trimming removed 1 base from V and 4 bases from J; junction bases left unmatched: 7. Per the germline V gene, CDR1 is SGHTS and CDR2 is YDEGEE. The CDR3 sequence: CASSLLFGTVNEKLFF. As DNA, the CDR3 is TGTGCCAGCAGCTTGCTTTTCGGGACAGTTAATGAAAAACTGTTTTTT. Full variable domain (missing parts from reference TRBV5-8 and TRBJ1-4): EAGVTQSPTHLIKTRGQQATLRCSPISGHTSVYWYQQALGLGLQFLLWYDEGEERNRGNFPPRFSGRQFPNYSSELNVNALELEDSALYLCASSLLFGTVNEKLFFGSGTQLSVL.

Concerning this clone itself: One end of the junction does not line up with germline, which may come from a read error. The V and J genes are TRBV11-2 and TRBJ1-2; D is perhaps TRBD1 (6 bases). Per the germline V gene, CDR1 is SGHAT and CDR2 is FQNNGV. This CDR3 spans 15 amino acids. CDR3 nucleotide sequence: TGTGCGGTTGACGAGGGATACAGGGAGGAGAAGGGTACGCTCTTC. Amino acid sequence: CAVDEGYREEKGTLF.

The CDR3 nucleotides are TGTGCCAGCAGCCGTCTGACTAGCGGGAAAGGCCTCCAAGAGACCCAGTACTTC. Translated: CASSRLTSGKGLQETQYF. The chain carries TRBV14 and TRBJ2-5; 11 bases are shared with TRBD2. This CDR3 comprises 18 residues. The V and J ends lost 4 bases and 1 base, in that order; junction bases with no gene match: 11. CDR1 and CDR2 from the germline V gene are SGHDN and FVKESK.

V is TRBV6-1 and J is TRBJ1-6; the D is unclear. Trimming pared 3 bases from V and 10 bases from J, leaving 10 bases between. Germline values: CDR1 MNHNS, CDR2 SASEGT. The CDR3 has 13 residues. CDR3: CASSDLSRSPLHF. CDR3 sequence (DNA): TGTGCCAGCAGTGATCTTTCCCGGTCACCCCTCCACTTT.

This clone has a handful of counts. The chain links TRBV2 to TRBJ1-2; tentative D call: TRBD1 (6 bases). The ends were cut back, 5 bases at V and 7 bases at J, with 17 bases in the middle. CDR1 SNHLY and CDR2 FYNNEI come from the germline V gene. CDR3 length equals 14 residues. The DNA for the CDR3 is TGTGCCAGCAGTCCGACAGGTCCAACTGGTGGCTACACCTTC. Its translation: CASSPTGPTGGYTF.

This clone was observed a handful of times. J is TRBJ2-1 and V is TRBV27; the D is unclear. This CDR3 region has 16 residues. Trimming took 4 bases from V and 4 from J, leaving 17 bases between them. The germline gives CDR1 MNHEY, CDR2 SMNVEV (reference sequence). The DNA for the CDR3 is TGTGCCAGCAGTTCCCAAAATCCCTATCCGTACAATGAGCAGTTCTTC. This codes for CASSSQNPYPYNEQFF.

The rearrangement uses TRBV6-5 and TRBJ2-2; 8 bases align to TRBD2. CDR1 is MNHEY, CDR2 SVGAGI, per germline. With 4 bases clipped from V and 7 bases from J, the junction kept 8 bases outside the gene matches. This CDR3 has 15 amino acids. The CDR3 spells CASSSLAELGGELFF. In DNA, the CDR3 is TGTGCCAGCAGTTCACTAGCGGAATTGGGCGGGGAGCTGTTTTTT.

V usage is TRBV6-5 and J usage is TRBJ1-5, with D tentatively TRBD1 (6 bases). CDR1 MNHEY and CDR2 SVGAGI come from the germline V gene. The CDR3 length is 14 residues. The V gene lost 2 bases and the J gene lost 5 bases, with 10 bases spanning the gap. In DNA form, the CDR3 reads TGTGCCAGCAGTTACAGGGGGGCGGATCAGCCCCAGCATTTT. This gives the protein CASSYRGADQPQHF.

The chain carries TRBV16 and TRBJ1-1; possible D gene TRBD1, 6 bases. The CDR3 is made up of 15 amino acids. V lost 0 bases and J 6 bases, leaving 14 bases between the germline ends. CDR1 and CDR2 (germline): KGHSY, FQNENV. Written as DNA, the CDR3 is TGTGCCAGCAGCCAATCGCCGGGAGGGGGGGCTGAAGCTTTCTTT. This gives the protein CASSQSPGGGAEAFF.

This chain joins TRBV7-2 and TRBJ1-6; D gene unclear. The length of the CDR3 is 13 residues. Deletions cut 1 base from V and 7 bases from J, with 5 bases between. Germline V CDR1 and CDR2: SGHTA, FQGNSA. The CDR3 protein is CASSLGGNSPLHF. The CDR3 DNA reads as TGTGCCAGCAGCTTAGGAGGGAATTCACCCCTCCACTTT.

The chain combines TRBV2 with TRBJ2-7; 10 nucleotides agree with TRBD1. V lost 7 bases and J lost 6; bases outside the gene matches: 9. The CDR3 covers 14 residues. The germline CDR1 and CDR2 sequences are SNHLY and FYNNEI. The CDR3 sequence: CASTNIRDRGEQYF. The DNA of the CDR3 is TGTGCCAGCACTAACATTCGGGACAGGGGCGAGCAGTACTTC.

The chain is built from TRBV5-6 and TRBJ2-7; TRBD1 matches at 9 bases. The ends lost 5 bases at V and 3 bases at J; junction bases unmatched: 6. CDR3 length equals 14 residues. Germline CDR1 SGHDT, CDR2 YYEEEE. The CDR3 DNA sequence: TGTGCCAGCAGACCCTGGACAGGGGTCTACGAGCAGTACTTC. Translated: CASRPWTGVYEQYF.

This chain connects TRBV14 to TRBJ1-1, with no clear D. The CDR3 is made up of 14 amino acids. Germline values: CDR1 SGHDN, CDR2 FVKESK. Trimming removed 8 bases at V and 5 bases at J, with 18 bases between. The CDR3 sequence is CASAKIGGRTEAFF. The CDR3 coding sequence is TGTGCCAGCGCCAAAATCGGAGGGCGGACTGAAGCTTTCTTT.

Only one count was recorded for this clone. The rearrangement uses TRBV9 and TRBJ1-2; D is ambiguous. The CDR3 runs to 15 residues. Germline V lookup: CDR1 SGDLS, CDR2 YYNGEE. Trimming shortened V by 0 bases and J by 5 bases, and 14 bases separated the two germline ends. CDR3 DNA: TGTGCCAGCAGCGTAGATTCAGTCGGACTGTATGGCTACACCTTC. Residues: CASSVDSVGLYGYTF.

A few counts support this clone. CDR3 loop: CASSITGVTEAFF. In DNA, the CDR3 is TGTGCCAGTAGTATAACGGGGGTCACTGAAGCTTTCTTT. The rearrangement uses TRBV19 and TRBJ1-1; weak D call: TRBD1 (5 bases). Germline V lookup: CDR1 LNHDA, CDR2 SQIVND (reference sequence). Trimming stripped 2 bases from V and 4 bases from J, with 8 bases between. The CDR3 sequence is 13 residues long.